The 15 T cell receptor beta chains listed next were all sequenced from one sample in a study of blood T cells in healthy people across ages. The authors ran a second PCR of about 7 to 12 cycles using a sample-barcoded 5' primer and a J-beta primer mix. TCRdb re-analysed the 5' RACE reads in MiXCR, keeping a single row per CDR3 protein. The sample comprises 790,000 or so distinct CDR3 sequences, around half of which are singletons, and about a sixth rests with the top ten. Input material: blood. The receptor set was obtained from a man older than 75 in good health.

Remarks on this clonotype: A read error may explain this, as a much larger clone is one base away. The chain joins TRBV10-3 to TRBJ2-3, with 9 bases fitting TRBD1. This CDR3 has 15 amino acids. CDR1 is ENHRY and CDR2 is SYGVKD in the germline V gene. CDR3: CAISATDRGTGTQYF. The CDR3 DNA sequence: TGTGCCATCAGCGCCACGGACAGGGGCACAGGTACGCAGTATTTT.

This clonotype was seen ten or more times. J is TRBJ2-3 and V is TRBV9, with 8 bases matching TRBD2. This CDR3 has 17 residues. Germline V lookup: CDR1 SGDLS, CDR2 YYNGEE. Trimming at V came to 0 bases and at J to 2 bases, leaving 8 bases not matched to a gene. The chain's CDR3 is CASSVAALADTTDTQYF. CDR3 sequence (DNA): TGTGCCAGCAGCGTAGCCGCACTAGCGGATACCACAGATACGCAGTATTTT.

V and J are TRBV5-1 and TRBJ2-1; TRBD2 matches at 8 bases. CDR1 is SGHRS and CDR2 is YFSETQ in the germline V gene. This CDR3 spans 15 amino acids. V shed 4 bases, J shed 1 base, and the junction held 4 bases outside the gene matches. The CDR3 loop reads CASSKTSGSYNEQFF. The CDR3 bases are TGCGCCAGCAGCAAAACTAGCGGTTCCTACAATGAGCAGTTCTTC.

Written as DNA, the CDR3 is TGCAGTGCAGAGGCTAGCGGGCTCTTCGAGCAGTACTTC. This encodes CSAEASGLFEQYF. The gene calls are TRBV20-1 and TRBJ2-4, with 8 bases that match TRBD2. Judging by the DNA end, TRBJ2-7 fits better; the J call may be wrong. The CDR3 length is 13 residues. The germline V gene encodes CDR1 DFQATT and CDR2 SNEGSKA (reference sequence).

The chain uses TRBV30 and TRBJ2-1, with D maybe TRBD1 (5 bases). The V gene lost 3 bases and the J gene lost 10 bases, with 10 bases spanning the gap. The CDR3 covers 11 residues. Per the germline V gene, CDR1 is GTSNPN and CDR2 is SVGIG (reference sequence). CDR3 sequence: CAWSLRGEQFF. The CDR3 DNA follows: TGTGCCTGGAGCTTAAGGGGAGAGCAGTTCTTC.

The CDR3 coding sequence is TGTGCCAGCACCGACCCCCATGCCTCCTACAATGAGCAGTTCTTC. Amino acid sequence: CASTDPHASYNEQFF. The V gene is TRBV2, the J gene TRBJ2-1, with no clear D. Germline V CDR1 and CDR2: SNHLY, FYNNEI. This CDR3 has 15 amino acids. V shed 7 bases and J shed 0 bases, with 13 bases lying between them.

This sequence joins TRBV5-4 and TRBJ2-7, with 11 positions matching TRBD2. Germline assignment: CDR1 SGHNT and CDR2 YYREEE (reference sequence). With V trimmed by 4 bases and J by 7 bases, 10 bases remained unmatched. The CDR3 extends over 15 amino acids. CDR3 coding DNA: TGTGCCAGCAGCGTCGGGACTAGCGGAAACAATGAGCAGTACTTC. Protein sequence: CASSVGTSGNNEQYF.

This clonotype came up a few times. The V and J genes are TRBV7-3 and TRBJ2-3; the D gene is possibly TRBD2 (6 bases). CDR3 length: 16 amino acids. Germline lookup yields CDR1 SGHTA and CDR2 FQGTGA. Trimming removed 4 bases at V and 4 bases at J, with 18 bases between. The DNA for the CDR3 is TGTGCCAGCAGCTGGGGACCTAGCGTCCTCTCAGATACGCAGTATTTT. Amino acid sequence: CASSWGPSVLSDTQYF.

This CDR3 is CASSLGTRGGYGYTF. DNA for the CDR3: TGTGCCAGCAGCTTAGGGACCCGTGGGGGCTATGGCTACACCTTC. The chain joins TRBV7-9 to TRBJ1-2, with D maybe TRBD1 (5 bases). Germline lookup yields CDR1 SEHNR and CDR2 FQNEAQ (reference sequence). This CDR3 region has 15 residues. V was cut by 1 base and J by 4 bases, with 13 bases left in between.

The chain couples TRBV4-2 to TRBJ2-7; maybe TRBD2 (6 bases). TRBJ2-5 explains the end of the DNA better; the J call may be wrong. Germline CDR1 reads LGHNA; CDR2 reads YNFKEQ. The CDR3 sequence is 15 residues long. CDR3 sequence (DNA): TGTGCCAGCAGCCACCTGGACAAGGAGGGAGAGACCCAGTACTTC. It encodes CASSHLDKEGETQYF.

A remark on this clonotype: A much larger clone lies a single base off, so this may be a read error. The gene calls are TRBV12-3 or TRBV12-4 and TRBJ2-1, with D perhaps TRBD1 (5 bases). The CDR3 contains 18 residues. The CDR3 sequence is CVSSLYIIGRQKYNEQFF. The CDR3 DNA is TGTGTCAGCAGTTTGTATATAATCGGTAGACAGAAGTACAATGAGCAGTTCTTC.

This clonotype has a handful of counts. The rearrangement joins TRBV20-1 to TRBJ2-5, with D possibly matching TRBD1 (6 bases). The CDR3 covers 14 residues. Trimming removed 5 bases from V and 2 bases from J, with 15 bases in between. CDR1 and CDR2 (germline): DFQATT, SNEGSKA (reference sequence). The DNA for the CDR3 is TGCAGTGCTGAGTCTACAGGGAATCAAGAGACCCAGTACTTC. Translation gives CSAESTGNQETQYF.

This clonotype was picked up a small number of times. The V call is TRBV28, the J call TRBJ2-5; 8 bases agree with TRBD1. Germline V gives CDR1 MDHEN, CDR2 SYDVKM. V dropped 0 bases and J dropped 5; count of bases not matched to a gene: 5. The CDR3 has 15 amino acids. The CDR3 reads CASSLWGDRIETQYF. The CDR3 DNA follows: TGTGCCAGCAGTTTATGGGGGGACAGGATTGAGACCCAGTACTTC.

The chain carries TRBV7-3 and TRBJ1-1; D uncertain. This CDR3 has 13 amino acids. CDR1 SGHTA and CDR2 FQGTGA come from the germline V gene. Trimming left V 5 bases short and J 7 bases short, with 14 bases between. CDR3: CASSADRWGEAFF. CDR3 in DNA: TGTGCCAGCAGCGCGGACCGCTGGGGTGAAGCTTTCTTT.

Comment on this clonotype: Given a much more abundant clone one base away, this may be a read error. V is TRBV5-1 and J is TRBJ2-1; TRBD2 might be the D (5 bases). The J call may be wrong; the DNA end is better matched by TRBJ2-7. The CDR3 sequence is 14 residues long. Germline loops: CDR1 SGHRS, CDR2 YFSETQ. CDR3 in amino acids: CASSLPSGYDEQYF. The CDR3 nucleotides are TGCGCCAGCAGCTTGCCCAGCGGCTACGATGAGCAGTACTTC.